This T cell receptor beta chain was observed in a study of a mutant IDH1 vaccine in newly diagnosed glioma. As for the study in general: Receipt of radiotherapy, temozolomide, or both preceded the study, and most received both. Regarding the study as a whole: Most patients, approximately 93%, showed vaccine-induced immune responses.

This CDR3 comprises 12 residues. Trimming removed 8 bases at V and 0 bases at J, with 7 bases between. Germline V lookup: CDR1 SGHTA, CDR2 FQGNSA. Clones were read by immunoSEQ multiplex PCR, and TCRdb kept only the in-frame ones, dropping some. The profile covers 60,000 to 85,000 clones, with approximately 79% appearing a single time and 7.5% to 9% taken by the ten largest. Time point here: baseline, week 1 (first vaccination visit). Treatment given: pre-vaccination baseline after standard-of-care therapy. In the case of this clone: Its cognate antigen is unknown.

The chain joins TRBV7-2 to TRBJ2-5, with a weak D call TRBD2 (5 bases). This specimen consisted of PBMCs, obtained from a glioma patient treated with radiotherapy, temozolomide or both. The origin of this receptor is a man aged 45-65 years with glioma. CDR3 nucleotides: TGTGCCAGCGGGCGGGACCAAGAGACCCAGTACTTC. Translated, it gives CASGRDQETQYF.